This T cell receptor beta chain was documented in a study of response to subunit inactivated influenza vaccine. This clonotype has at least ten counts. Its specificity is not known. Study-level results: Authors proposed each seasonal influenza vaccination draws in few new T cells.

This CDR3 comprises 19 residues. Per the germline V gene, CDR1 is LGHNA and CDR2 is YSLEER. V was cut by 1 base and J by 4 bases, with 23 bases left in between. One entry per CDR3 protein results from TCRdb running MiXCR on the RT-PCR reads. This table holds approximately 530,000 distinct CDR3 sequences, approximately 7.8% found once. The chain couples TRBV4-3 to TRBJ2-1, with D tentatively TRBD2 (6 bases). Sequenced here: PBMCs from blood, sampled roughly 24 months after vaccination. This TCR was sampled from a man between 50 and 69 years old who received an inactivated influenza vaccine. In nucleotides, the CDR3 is TGCGCCAGCAGCCAAGGCTTTTTTCTAGCGTCCGAGAATTACAATGAGCAGTTCTTC. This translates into CASSQGFFLASENYNEQFF.